The clone carrying this TCR beta chain was found many times. CDR1 MNHEY and CDR2 SVGAGI come from the germline V gene. This CDR3 comprises 13 residues. Trimming cost V 0 bases and J 5 bases, with 8 bases left between them. The entry originates in a study of regulatory T cells in long-lasting Graves disease. In building TCR beta libraries, iRepertoire HTBI primers were used together with Arm-PCR of CDR3 regions. Each CDR3 protein gets one entry after TCRdb re-called the multiplex PCR reads with MiXCR. The sample records hundreds of thousands of distinct CDR3 sequences, 16% being singletons. Time point denoted: newly diagnosed GD, antithyroid drugs for less than 3 months. There was RNA extracted from PBMCs, and the TCR library was made from it. Diagnosing Graves' disease relied on the American Thyroid Association guidelines. These data also featured in a second study, about T cells in Graves' hyperthyroidism and ophthalmopathy. That investigation notes: Most thyroid clonotypes expanded above 0.001 appeared in blood too. Ophthalmopathy cases were set apart from stable hyperthyroidism by a 13 V-J model. Model predictions of ophthalmopathy came a median 6.5 months before onset.

V and J are TRBV6-5 and TRBJ2-7; perhaps TRBD1 as D (6 bases). The input for sequencing was peripheral blood mononuclear cells (PBMCs), taken at new diagnosis, from a patient treated with antithyroid drugs. This TCR was sampled from a woman aged 25 to 39 with Graves disease. The CDR3 protein is CASSYSGTNEQYF. For the CDR3, the DNA is TGTGCCAGCAGTTACTCGGGGACAAACGAGCAGTACTTC.